This T cell receptor beta chain was observed in a study of human CD8 memory T cell subsets. Study results and limitations: Estimates computed with Chao1 suggested greater diversity in stem-like memory T cells than in precursor exhausted T cells. This study determined the sequences of T cell receptor beta chains and of no other chains.

In germline, CDR1 is MGHRA, CDR2 YSYEKL. The CDR3 contains 14 residues. By frequency, this clonotype registers medium-sized. Antigen specificity is unknown. Scientists made TCR beta libraries using UMI-labeled 5' RACE. TCRdb re-called the 5' RACE reads; one entry per CDR3 protein, DNA not given. This table lists about 6,200 distinct CDR3 sequences. PBMC were isolated from buffy coats given by healthy donors. Sample: CD8+ effector memory T cells (TEM) sorted from PBMCs. Regarding subset: effector memory CD8 T cells, CCR7- CD45RO+ CD95+. The receptor was isolated from a human donor in good health. V and J are TRBV4-1 and TRBJ2-7. Here the CDR3 reads CASSHAGTPYEQYF.